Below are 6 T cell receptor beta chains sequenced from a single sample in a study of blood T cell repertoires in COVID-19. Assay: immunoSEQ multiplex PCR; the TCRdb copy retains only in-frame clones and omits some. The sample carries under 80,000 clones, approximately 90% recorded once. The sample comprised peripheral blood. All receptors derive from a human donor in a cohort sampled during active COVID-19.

The CDR3 DNA reads TGCGCCAGCAGCTTGGCGGGACAGGGTAGATCACCCCTCCACTTT. Its protein is CASSLAGQGRSPLHF. V is TRBV5-1 and J is TRBJ1-6; 9 bases are a match to TRBD1. CDR1 is SGHRS, CDR2 YFSETQ, per germline. V lost 0 bases and J lost 10; bases outside the gene matches: 5. The CDR3 has 15 amino acids.

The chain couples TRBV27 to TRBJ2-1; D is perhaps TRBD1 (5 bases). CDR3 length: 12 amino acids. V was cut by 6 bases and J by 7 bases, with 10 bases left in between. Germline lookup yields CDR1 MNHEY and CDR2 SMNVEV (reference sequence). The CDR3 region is CASRGLGNEQFF. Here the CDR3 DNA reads TGTGCCAGCAGGGGGCTCGGGAATGAGCAGTTCTTC.

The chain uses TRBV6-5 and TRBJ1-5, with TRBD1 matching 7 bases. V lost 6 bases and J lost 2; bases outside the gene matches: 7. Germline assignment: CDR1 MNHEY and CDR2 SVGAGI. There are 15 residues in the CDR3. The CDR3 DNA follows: TGTGCCAGCAGCTCACAGGGGTTAGGCAATCAGCCCCAGCATTTT. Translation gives CASSSQGLGNQPQHF.

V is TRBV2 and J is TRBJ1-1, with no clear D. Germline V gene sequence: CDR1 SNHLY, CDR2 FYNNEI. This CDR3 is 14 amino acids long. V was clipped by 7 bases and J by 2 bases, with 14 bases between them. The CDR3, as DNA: TGTGCCAGCATGGCGGTCCGTGGTAACACTGAAGCTTTCTTT. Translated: CASMAVRGNTEAFF.

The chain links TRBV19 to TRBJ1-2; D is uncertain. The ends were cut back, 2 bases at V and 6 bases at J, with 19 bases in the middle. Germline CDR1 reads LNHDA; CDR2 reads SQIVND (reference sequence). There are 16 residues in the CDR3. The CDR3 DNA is TGTGCCAGTAGTATACTCGCCCAGGATTGGACTAATGGCTACACCTTC. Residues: CASSILAQDWTNGYTF.

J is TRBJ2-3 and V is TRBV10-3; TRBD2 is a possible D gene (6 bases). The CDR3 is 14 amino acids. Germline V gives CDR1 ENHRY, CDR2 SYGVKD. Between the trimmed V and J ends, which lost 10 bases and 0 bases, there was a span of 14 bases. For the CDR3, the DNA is TGTGCCACCGGGAGTAGCGGAAGCACAGATACGCAGTATTTT. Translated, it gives CATGSSGSTDTQYF.